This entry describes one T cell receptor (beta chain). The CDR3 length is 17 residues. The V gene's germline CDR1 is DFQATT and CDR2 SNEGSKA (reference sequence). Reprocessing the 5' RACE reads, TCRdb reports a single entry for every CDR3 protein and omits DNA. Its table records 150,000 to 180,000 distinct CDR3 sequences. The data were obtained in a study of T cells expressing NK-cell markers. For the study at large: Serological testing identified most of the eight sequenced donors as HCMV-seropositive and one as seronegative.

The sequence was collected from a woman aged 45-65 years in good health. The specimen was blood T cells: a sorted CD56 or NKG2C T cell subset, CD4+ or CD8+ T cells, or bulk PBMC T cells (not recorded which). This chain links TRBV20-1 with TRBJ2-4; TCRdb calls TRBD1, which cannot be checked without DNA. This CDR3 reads CSARATGGPIAKNIQYF.